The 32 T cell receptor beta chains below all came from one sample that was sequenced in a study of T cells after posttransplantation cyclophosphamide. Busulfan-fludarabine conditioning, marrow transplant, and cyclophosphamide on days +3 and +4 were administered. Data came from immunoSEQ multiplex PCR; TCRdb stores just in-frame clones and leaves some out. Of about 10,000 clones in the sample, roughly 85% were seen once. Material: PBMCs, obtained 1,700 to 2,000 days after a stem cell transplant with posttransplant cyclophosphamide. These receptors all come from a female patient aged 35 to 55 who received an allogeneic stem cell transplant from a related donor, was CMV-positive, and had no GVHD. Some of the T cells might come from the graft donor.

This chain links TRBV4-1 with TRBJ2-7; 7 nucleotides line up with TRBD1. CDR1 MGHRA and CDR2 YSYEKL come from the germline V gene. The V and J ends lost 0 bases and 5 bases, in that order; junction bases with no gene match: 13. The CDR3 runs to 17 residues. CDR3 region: CASSQDYPQGDQDEQYF. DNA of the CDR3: TGCGCCAGCAGCCAAGATTACCCCCAGGGGGATCAGGACGAGCAGTACTTC.

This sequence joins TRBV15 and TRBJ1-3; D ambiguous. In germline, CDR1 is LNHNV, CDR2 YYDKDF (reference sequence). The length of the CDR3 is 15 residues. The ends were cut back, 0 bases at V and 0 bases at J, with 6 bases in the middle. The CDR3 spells CATSRDPVSGNTIYF. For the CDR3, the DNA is TGTGCCACCAGCAGAGATCCCGTCTCTGGAAACACCATATATTTT. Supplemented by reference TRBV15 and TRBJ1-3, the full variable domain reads DAMVIQNPRYQVTQFGKPVTLSCSQTLNHNVMYWYQQKSSQAPKLLFHYYDKDFNNEADTPDNFQSRRPNTSFCFLDIRSPGLGDTAMYLCATSRDPVSGNTIYFGEGSWLTVV.

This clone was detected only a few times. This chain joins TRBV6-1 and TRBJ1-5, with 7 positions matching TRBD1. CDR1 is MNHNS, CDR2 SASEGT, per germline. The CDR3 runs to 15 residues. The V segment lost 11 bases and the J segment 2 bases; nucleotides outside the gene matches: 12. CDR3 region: CAARDRLGGNQPQHF. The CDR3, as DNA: TGTGCCGCCCGGGACAGACTAGGGGGCAATCAGCCCCAGCATTTT.

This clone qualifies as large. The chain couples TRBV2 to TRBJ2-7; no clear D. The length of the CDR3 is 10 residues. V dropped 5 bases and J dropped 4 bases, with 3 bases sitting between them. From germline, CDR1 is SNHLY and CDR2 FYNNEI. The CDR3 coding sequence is TGTGCCAGCAGTTATTACGAGCAGTACTTC. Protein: CASSYYEQYF.

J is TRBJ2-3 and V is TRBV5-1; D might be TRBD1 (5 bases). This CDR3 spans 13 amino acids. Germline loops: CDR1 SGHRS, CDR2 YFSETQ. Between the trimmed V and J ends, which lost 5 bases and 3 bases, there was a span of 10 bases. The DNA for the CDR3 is TGCGCCAGCAGAAAGGGGAAGACAGATACGCAGTATTTT. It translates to CASRKGKTDTQYF.

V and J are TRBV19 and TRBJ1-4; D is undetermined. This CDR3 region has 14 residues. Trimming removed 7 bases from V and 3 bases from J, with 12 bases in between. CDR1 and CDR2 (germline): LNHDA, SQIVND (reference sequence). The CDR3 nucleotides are TGTGCCAGTACGGGAGGGATACCTAATGAAAAACTGTTTTTT. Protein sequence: CASTGGIPNEKLFF.

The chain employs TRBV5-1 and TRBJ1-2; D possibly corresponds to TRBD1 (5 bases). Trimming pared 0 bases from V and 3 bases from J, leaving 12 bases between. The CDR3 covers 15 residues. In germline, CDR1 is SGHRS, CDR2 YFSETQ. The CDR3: CASSLGSHRYYGYTF. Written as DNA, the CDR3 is TGCGCCAGCAGCTTGGGAAGCCACAGGTACTATGGCTACACCTTC.

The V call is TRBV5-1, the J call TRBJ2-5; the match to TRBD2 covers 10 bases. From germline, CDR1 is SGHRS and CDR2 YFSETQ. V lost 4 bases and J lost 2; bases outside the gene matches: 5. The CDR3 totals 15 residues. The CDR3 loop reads CASSPSLAGQETQYF. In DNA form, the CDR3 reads TGCGCCAGCAGCCCATCACTAGCGGGGCAAGAGACCCAGTACTTC.

The CDR3: CASSLEGGPSYNEQFF. The CDR3 DNA sequence: TGTGCCAGCAGCTTGGAGGGGGGGCCATCCTACAATGAGCAGTTCTTC. This chain connects TRBV5-4 to TRBJ2-1; weak D call: TRBD2 (7 bases). Germline V gene data show CDR1 as SGHNT and CDR2 as YYREEE (reference sequence). The length of the CDR3 is 16 residues. The V and J ends lost 0 bases and 1 base respectively, with 11 bases between them.

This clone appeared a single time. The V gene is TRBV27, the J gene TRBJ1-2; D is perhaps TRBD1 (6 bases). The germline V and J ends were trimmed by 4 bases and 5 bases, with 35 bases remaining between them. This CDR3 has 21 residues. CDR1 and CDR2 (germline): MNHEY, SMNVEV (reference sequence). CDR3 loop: CASSSRVLGGVTPGRMYGYTF. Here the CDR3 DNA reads TGTGCCAGCAGTTCCCGCGTCTTAGGGGGGGTGACCCCTGGCAGGATGTATGGCTACACCTTC.

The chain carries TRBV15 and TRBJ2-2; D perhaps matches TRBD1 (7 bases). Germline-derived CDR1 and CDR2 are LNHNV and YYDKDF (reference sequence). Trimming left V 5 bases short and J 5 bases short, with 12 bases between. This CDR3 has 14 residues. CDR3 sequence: CATSLEGATGELFF. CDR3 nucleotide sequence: TGTGCCACCAGCTTGGAGGGGGCGACCGGGGAGCTGTTTTTT. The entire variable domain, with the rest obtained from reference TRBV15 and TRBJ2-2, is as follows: DAMVIQNPRYQVTQFGKPVTLSCSQTLNHNVMYWYQQKSSQAPKLLFHYYDKDFNNEADTPDNFQSRRPNTSFCFLDIRSPGLGDTAMYLCATSLEGATGELFFGEGSRLTVL.

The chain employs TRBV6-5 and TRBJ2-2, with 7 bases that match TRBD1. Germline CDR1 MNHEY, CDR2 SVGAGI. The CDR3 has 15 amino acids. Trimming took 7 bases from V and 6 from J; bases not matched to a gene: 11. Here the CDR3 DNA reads TGTGCCAGCACAGGGGACAGACTCCGCCCCGGGGAGCTGTTTTTT. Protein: CASTGDRLRPGELFF.

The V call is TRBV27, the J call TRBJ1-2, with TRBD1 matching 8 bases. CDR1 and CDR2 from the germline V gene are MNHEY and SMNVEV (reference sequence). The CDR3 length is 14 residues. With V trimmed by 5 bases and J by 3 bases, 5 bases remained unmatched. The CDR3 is CASSPAGGDYGYTF. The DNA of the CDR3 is TGTGCCAGCAGTCCAGCAGGGGGCGACTATGGCTACACCTTC.

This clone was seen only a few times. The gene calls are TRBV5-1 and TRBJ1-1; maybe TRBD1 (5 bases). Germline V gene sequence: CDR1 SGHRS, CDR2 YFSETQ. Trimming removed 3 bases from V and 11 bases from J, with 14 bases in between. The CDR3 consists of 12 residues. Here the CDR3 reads CASSYGQGPAFF. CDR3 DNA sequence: TGCGCCAGCAGCTATGGACAAGGCCCGGCTTTCTTT.

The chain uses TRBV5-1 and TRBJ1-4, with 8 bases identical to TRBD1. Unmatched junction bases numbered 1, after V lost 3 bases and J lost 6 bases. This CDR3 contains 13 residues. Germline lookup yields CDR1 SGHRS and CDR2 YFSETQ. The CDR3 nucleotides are TGCGCCAGCAGCTGGGGACAGGATGAAAAACTGTTTTTT. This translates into CASSWGQDEKLFF.

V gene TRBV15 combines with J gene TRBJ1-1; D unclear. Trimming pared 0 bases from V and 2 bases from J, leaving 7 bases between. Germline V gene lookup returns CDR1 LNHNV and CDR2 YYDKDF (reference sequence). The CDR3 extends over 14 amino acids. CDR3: CATSREVGNTEAFF. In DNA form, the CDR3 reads TGTGCCACCAGCAGAGAGGTGGGCAACACTGAAGCTTTCTTT.

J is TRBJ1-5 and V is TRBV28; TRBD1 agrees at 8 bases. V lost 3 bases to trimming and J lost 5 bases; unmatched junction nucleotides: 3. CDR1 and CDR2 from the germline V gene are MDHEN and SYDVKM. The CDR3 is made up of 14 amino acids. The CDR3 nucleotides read TGTGCCAGCAGTTTTGGACAGGGCCATCAGCCCCAGCATTTT. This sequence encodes CASSFGQGHQPQHF.

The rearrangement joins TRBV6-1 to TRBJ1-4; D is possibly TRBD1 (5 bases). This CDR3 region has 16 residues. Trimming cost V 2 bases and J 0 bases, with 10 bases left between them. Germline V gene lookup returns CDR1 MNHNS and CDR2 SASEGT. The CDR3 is CASSEPPTATNEKLFF. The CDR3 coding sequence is TGTGCCAGCAGTGAACCCCCGACAGCAACTAATGAAAAACTGTTTTTT.

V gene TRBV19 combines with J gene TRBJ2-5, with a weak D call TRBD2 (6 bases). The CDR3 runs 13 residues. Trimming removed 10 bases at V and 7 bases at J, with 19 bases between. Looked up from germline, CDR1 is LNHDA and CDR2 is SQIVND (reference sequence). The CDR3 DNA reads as TGTGCCACACATGGGGAGGACCTCAGGACCCAGTACTTC. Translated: CATHGEDLRTQYF.

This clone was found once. CDR3 loop: CSAGQDNEGYTF. The DNA of the CDR3 is TGCAGCGCTGGACAGGACAACGAAGGCTACACCTTC. The J gene is TRBJ1-2, the V gene TRBV29-1; TRBD1 agrees at 7 bases. The CDR3 is 12 residues long. Germline assignment: CDR1 SQVTM and CDR2 ANQGSEA. J lost 8 bases, V lost 7 bases, and 10 bases had no gene match.

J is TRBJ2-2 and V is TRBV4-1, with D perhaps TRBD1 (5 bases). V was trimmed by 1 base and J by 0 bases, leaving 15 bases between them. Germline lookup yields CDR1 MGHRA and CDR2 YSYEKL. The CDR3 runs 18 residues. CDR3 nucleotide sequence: TGCGCCAGCAGCCAAGCCGGACAAAAACCCGCGAACACCGGGGAGCTGTTTTTT. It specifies CASSQAGQKPANTGELFF.

The CDR3 DNA is TGTGCCAGCTCACCGATTACAGCTGAAGCTTTCTTT. Amino acids: CASSPITAEAFF. The V call is TRBV18, the J call TRBJ1-1; D is unresolved. This CDR3 has 12 residues. Per germline, CDR1 KGHSH and CDR2 LQKENI. V gave up 3 bases and J gave up 6 bases, with 8 bases separating them.

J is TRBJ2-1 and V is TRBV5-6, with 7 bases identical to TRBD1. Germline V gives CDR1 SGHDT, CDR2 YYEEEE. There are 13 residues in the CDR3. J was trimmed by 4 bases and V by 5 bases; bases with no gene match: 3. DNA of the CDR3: TGTGCCAGCAGGATGACAGGGTACAATGAGCAGTTCTTC. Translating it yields CASRMTGYNEQFF. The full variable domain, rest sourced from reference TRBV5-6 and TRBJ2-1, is DAGVTQSPTHLIKTRGQQVTLRCSPKSGHDTVSWYQQALGQGPQFIFQYYEEEERQRGNFPDRFSGHQFPNYSSELNVNALLLGDSALYLCASRMTGYNEQFFGPGTRLTVL.

DNA for the CDR3: TGTGCCAGCAGTCCATTCCGGGTATCTAGGGGGGAGACCCAGTACTTC. It encodes CASSPFRVSRGETQYF. V and J are TRBV27 and TRBJ2-5; weak D call: TRBD1 (6 bases). The V and J ends lost 5 bases and 5 bases respectively, with 21 bases between them. The germline CDR1 and CDR2 sequences are MNHEY and SMNVEV (reference sequence). The CDR3 is 16 residues long.

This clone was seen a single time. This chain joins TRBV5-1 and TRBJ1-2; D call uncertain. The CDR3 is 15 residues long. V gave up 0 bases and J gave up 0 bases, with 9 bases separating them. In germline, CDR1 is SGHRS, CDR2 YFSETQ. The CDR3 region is CASSLETSSNYGYTF. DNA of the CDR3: TGCGCCAGCAGCTTGGAGACAAGTTCTAACTATGGCTACACCTTC.

CDR3 sequence reads: CASSLGGGAVEQFF. Here the CDR3 DNA reads TGTGCCAGCAGCTTAGGTGGGGGGGCCGTGGAGCAGTTCTTC. The chain links TRBV7-2 to TRBJ2-1, with D possibly TRBD2 on 7 matching bases. The germline CDR1 and CDR2 sequences are SGHTA and FQGNSA. V was trimmed by 1 base and J by 10 bases, leaving 14 bases between them. The CDR3 has 14 residues.

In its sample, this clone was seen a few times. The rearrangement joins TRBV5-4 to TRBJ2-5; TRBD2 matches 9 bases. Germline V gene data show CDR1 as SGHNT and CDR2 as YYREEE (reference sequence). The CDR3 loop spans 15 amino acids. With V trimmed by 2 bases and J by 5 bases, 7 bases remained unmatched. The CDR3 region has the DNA TGTGCCAGCAGCTTAACGCGGGGGGGCGGGGAGACCCAGTACTTC. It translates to CASSLTRGGGETQYF.

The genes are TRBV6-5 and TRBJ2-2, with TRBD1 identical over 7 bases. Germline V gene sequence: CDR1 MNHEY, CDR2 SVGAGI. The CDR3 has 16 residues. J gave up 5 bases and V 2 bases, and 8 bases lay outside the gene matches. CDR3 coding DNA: TGTGCCAGCAGTTACCTAACAGGGGTCCTAACCGGGGAGCTGTTTTTT. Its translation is CASSYLTGVLTGELFF.

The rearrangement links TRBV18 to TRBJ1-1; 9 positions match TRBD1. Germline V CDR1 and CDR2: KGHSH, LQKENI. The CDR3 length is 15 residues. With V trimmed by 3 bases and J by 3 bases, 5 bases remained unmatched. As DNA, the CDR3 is TGTGCCAGCTCACCTGGGACAGGGAGGGACACTGAAGCTTTCTTT. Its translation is CASSPGTGRDTEAFF.

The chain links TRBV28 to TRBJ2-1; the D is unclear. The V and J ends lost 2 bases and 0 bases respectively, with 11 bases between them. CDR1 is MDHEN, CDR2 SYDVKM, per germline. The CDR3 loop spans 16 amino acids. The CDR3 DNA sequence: TGTGCCAGCAGTTTAATAGCAGACCTCTCCTACAATGAGCAGTTCTTC. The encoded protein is CASSLIADLSYNEQFF.

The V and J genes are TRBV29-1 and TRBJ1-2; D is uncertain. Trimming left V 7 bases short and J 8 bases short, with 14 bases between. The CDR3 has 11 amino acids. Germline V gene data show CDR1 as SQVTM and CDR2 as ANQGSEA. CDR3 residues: CSAGVLRGYTF. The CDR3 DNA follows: TGCAGCGCAGGCGTCCTTAGGGGCTACACCTTC.

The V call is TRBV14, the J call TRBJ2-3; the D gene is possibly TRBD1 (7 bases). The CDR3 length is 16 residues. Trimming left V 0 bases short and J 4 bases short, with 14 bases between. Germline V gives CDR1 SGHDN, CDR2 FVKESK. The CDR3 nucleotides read TGTGCCAGCAGCCAAGAAAGGCAGGGGGGCGCAGATACGCAGTATTTT. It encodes CASSQERQGGADTQYF.